The rows below give T cell receptor beta chains drawn from one sample of a study of early T cells in non-severe SARS-CoV-2 infection. TCRdb re-analysed the 5' RACE reads in MiXCR, keeping a single row per CDR3 protein. The table has fewer than 55,000 distinct CDR3 sequences, about 9.7% seen once. The specimen was whole blood. The origin of the receptors is an adult who was a healthcare worker with PCR-confirmed SARS-CoV-2 infection or an uninfected control (not recorded which). The CDR3 runs from the conserved cysteine through the conserved F or W. The order of the fields is J gene, V gene, D gene, clone size, CDR3 protein, CDR3 DNA. A D gene is named only where the DNA matches it firmly. The listing skips clone size in some rows; elsewhere it reads once, few, many or a size class.

>TRBJ2-7|TRBV11-2|NA|many
CASSLRGRSGDDEQYF
TGTGCCAGCAGCTTACGAGGGCGGTCAGGGGACGACGAGCAGTACTTC
>TRBJ2-2|TRBV7-3|TRBD1|NA
CASSPGQGLYTGELFF
TGTGCCAGCAGCCCGGGACAGGGCTTGTACACCGGGGAGCTGTTTTTT
>TRBJ2-7|TRBV6-1|NA|NA
CASSEGSVTVWGQYF
TGTGCCAGCAGTGAGGGATCGGTGACCGTCTGGGGGCAGTACTTC
>TRBJ2-1|TRBV20-1|TRBD2|few
CSASGLAGWIDEQFF
TGCAGTGCTAGCGGACTAGCGGGGTGGATCGATGAGCAGTTCTTC
>TRBJ2-1|TRBV9|TRBD2|many
CASSVRGGDNNEQFF
TGTGCCAGCAGCGTACGCGGGGGAGATAACAATGAGCAGTTCTTC
>TRBJ2-7|TRBV5-1|NA|many
CASSPTRDEQYF
TGCGCCAGCAGCCCCACCAGGGACGAGCAGTACTTC
>TRBJ2-3|TRBV20-1|NA|many
CSASLPTPGLHTQYF
TGCAGTGCTAGTCTACCTACGCCGGGGTTACATACGCAGTATTTT
>TRBJ1-4|TRBV7-9|NA|few
CASSLVGGIGEKLFF
TGTGCCAGCAGCTTAGTCGGGGGGATTGGTGAAAAACTGTTTTTT
>TRBJ2-2|TRBV7-2|NA|NA
CASSLGSGQNTGELFF
TGTGCCAGCAGCTTAGGTTCAGGACAAAACACCGGGGAGCTGTTTTTT
>TRBJ2-7|TRBV28|TRBD2|few
CASSLASGGYEQYF
TGTGCCAGCAGTTTAGCTAGCGGGGGCTACGAGCAGTACTTC
>TRBJ2-7|TRBV3-1|NA|many
CASSQGSYEQYF
TGTGCCAGCAGCCAGGGCTCCTACGAGCAGTACTTC
>TRBJ2-3|TRBV20-1|NA|many
CSARLPKEGRDTQYF
TGCAGTGCTAGATTGCCGAAGGAAGGTAGAGATACGCAGTATTTT
>TRBJ2-1|TRBV7-3|NA|many
CASSPAVDNEQFF
TGTGCCAGCAGCCCCGCCGTGGACAATGAGCAGTTCTTC
>TRBJ2-1|TRBV7-3|NA|NA
CASSLMSGMGPLLHYEQFF
TGTGCCAGCAGCTTAATGTCGGGAATGGGACCGTTGCTTCACTATGAGCAGTTCTTC
>TRBJ1-6|TRBV7-9|NA|few
CASRPVGGVNSPLHF
TGTGCCAGCAGACCGGTCGGGGGAGTTAATTCACCCCTCCACTTT
>TRBJ2-3|TRBV2|NA|many
CASSLSGTDTQYF
TGTGCCAGCAGTCTAAGCGGCACAGATACGCAGTATTTT
>TRBJ2-7|TRBV5-1|TRBD1|NA
CASSLSHRGYEQYF
TGCGCCAGCAGCTTGTCGCACAGGGGTTACGAGCAGTACTTC
>TRBJ1-2|TRBV5-1|NA|many
CASSLDGTPNYGYTF
TGCGCCAGCAGCTTGGACGGGACTCCTAACTATGGCTACACCTTC
>TRBJ2-3|TRBV10-3|NA|NA
CASAGEADTQYF
TGTGCCTCGGCCGGCGAGGCAGATACGCAGTATTTT
>TRBJ2-2|TRBV7-2|NA|NA
CASSLYNFVNTGELFF
TGTGCCAGCAGCTTATACAACTTCGTGAACACCGGGGAGCTGTTTTTT
>TRBJ2-7|TRBV3-1|TRBD2|many
CASSKGLAFYEQYF
TGTGCCAGCAGCAAGGGACTAGCGTTCTACGAGCAGTACTTC
>TRBJ2-7|TRBV3-1|TRBD1|many
CASSQRLAPRQGAYEQYF
TGTGCCAGCAGCCAGCGTCTGGCCCCACGGCAGGGGGCCTACGAGCAGTACTTC
>TRBJ2-7|TRBV7-9|NA|NA
CASSDPLTQPGYEQYF
TGTGCCAGCAGCGACCCTTTAACCCAGCCGGGGTACGAGCAGTACTTC
>TRBJ2-7|TRBV20-1|NA|many
CSATSGLGLEQYF
TGCAGTGCTACTTCAGGGCTAGGTCTCGAGCAGTACTTC
>TRBJ2-3|TRBV4-2|NA|many
CASSQSRPSGEAQYF
TGTGCCAGCAGCCAATCACGTCCATCGGGCGAAGCGCAGTATTTT
>TRBJ2-4|TRBV29-1|NA|NA
CSEGGKNIQYF
TGCAGCGAAGGGGGCAAAAACATTCAGTACTTC
>TRBJ2-3|TRBV30|NA|many
CAWSAQKDTQYF
TGTGCCTGGAGTGCCCAGAAGGATACGCAGTATTTT
>TRBJ1-5|TRBV30|NA|many
CAWRPGAGQPQHF
TGTGCCTGGAGACCAGGGGCGGGTCAGCCCCAGCATTTT
>TRBJ2-3|TRBV5-1|NA|many
CASSMGRYTDTQYF
TGCGCCAGCAGTATGGGCAGGTACACAGATACGCAGTATTTT
>TRBJ1-4|TRBV7-9|NA|NA
CASSFEGKWNEKLFF
TGTGCCAGCAGCTTTGAAGGGAAGTGGAATGAAAAACTGTTTTTT
>TRBJ2-3|TRBV20-1|NA|NA
CSGVAGTDTQYF
TGCAGTGGGGTAGCGGGCACAGATACGCAGTATTTT
>TRBJ2-1|TRBV18|NA|NA
CASSPAGNYNEQFF
TGTGCCAGCTCACCAGCGGGAAACTACAATGAGCAGTTCTTC
>TRBJ2-3|TRBV24-1|TRBD2|many
CATSDEAGGMSNTQYF
TGTGCCACCAGTGACGAAGCGGGGGGAATGTCAAATACGCAGTATTTT
>TRBJ1-5|TRBV24-1|NA|many
CATSGRTARGPQHF
TGTGCCACCAGTGGTCGGACAGCTCGAGGACCCCAGCATTTT
>TRBJ2-5|TRBV7-2|NA|many
CASSLAAGIQETQYF
TGTGCCAGCAGCTTAGCGGCAGGGATCCAAGAGACCCAGTACTTC
>TRBJ2-3|TRBV19|TRBD2|NA
CASTPFGLAGDGDTQYF
TGTGCCAGTACTCCCTTCGGACTAGCGGGAGATGGAGATACGCAGTATTTT
>TRBJ1-4|TRBV25-1|NA|few
CASAGSEKLFF
TGTGCCAGCGCAGGGTCTGAAAAACTGTTTTTT
>TRBJ2-7|TRBV3-1|TRBD1|NA
CASSQDYRGEQYF
TGTGCCAGCAGCCAAGATTACAGGGGCGAGCAGTACTTC
>TRBJ1-2|TRBV3-1|NA|few
CASSPEGFNYGYTF
TGTGCCAGCAGCCCAGAGGGGTTCAACTATGGCTACACCTTC
>TRBJ2-5|TRBV20-1|TRBD2|NA
CSALPPWREGSEETQYF
TGCAGTGCTCTGCCTCCCTGGCGGGAGGGATCCGAAGAGACCCAGTACTTC
>TRBJ1-1|TRBV20-1|TRBD1|many
CSVEGQGTEAFF
TGCAGTGTGGAAGGACAGGGGACTGAAGCTTTCTTT
>TRBJ2-2|TRBV2|TRBD2|NA
CASSESLASGSTGELFF
TGTGCCAGCAGTGAATCCTTGGCTAGCGGGAGTACCGGGGAGCTGTTTTTT
>TRBJ1-5|TRBV12-3/TRBV12-4|NA|NA
CASSLVGFQPQHF
TGTGCCAGCAGTTTAGTGGGTTTCCAGCCCCAGCATTTT
>TRBJ2-1|TRBV4-2|TRBD2|many
CASSQDPAGISAYNEQFF
TGTGCCAGCAGCCAAGATCCAGCGGGGATTTCTGCCTACAATGAGCAGTTCTTC
>TRBJ2-7|TRBV6-5|NA|many
CASSSWGPDYEQYF
TGTGCCAGCAGTTCCTGGGGGCCAGACTACGAGCAGTACTTC
>TRBJ2-7|TRBV5-4|NA|few
CASSLARENEQYF
TGTGCCAGCAGCTTGGCAAGGGAAAACGAGCAGTACTTC
>TRBJ1-2|TRBV15|NA|many
CATSRPIGRPRLVTF
TGTGCCACCAGCAGACCTATCGGCCGGCCGCGGTTAGTCACCTTC
>TRBJ2-1|TRBV6-7|TRBD1|many
CASRPVGGQGKENEQFF
TGTGCCAGCAGACCGGTGGGAGGACAGGGGAAGGAAAATGAGCAGTTCTTC
>TRBJ2-3|TRBV7-2|TRBD2|many
CASSWGLAVDSYF
TGTGCCAGCAGCTGGGGACTAGCGGTAGATTCGTATTTT
>TRBJ2-6|TRBV5-6|TRBD1|many
CASSQIGTGLSGANVLTF
TGTGCCAGCAGCCAGATCGGGACAGGGCTCTCTGGGGCCAACGTCCTGACTTTC
>TRBJ1-3|TRBV5-1|NA|many
CASSIAPAGQRNTIYF
TGCGCCAGCAGCATCGCCCCCGCCGGGCAGCGAAACACCATATATTTT
>TRBJ2-2|TRBV6-5|NA|NA
CASLEVEGAGELFF
TGTGCCAGCCTCGAGGTGGAAGGGGCTGGGGAGCTGTTTTTT
>TRBJ2-2|TRBV5-1|NA|many
CASSSLAAGSTGELFF
TGCGCCAGCAGCTCTTTAGCGGCCGGGTCCACCGGGGAGCTGTTTTTT
>TRBJ2-3|TRBV7-9|TRBD1|many
CASSQDRATRTQYF
TGTGCCAGCAGCCAGGACAGGGCCACCCGGACGCAGTATTTT
>TRBJ2-1|TRBV5-1|NA|few
CASSLGSRENEQFF
TGCGCCAGCAGCTTGGGTAGCAGGGAGAATGAGCAGTTCTTC
>TRBJ2-2|TRBV7-9|TRBD2|many
CASSPRLAGPRGGELFF
TGTGCCAGCAGCCCCAGACTAGCGGGGCCCCGCGGCGGGGAGCTGTTTTTT
>TRBJ1-5|TRBV7-2|TRBD1|many
CASSKTGSNQPQHF
TGTGCCAGCAGCAAGACAGGGTCCAATCAGCCCCAGCATTTT
>TRBJ2-5|TRBV6-1|TRBD1|many
CASRDRGNYQETQYF
TGTGCCAGCAGAGACAGGGGCAATTACCAAGAGACCCAGTACTTC
>TRBJ1-2|TRBV5-1|NA|many
CASSREIGYGYTF
TGCGCCAGCAGCAGGGAGATTGGCTATGGCTACACCTTC